The clone carrying this T cell receptor (beta chain) was seen just once. The antigen remains undetermined. A read error may explain this, as a much larger clone is one base away. Only in-frame clones appear in the TCRdb table, and some are missing; sequencing was by immunoSEQ multiplex PCR. There are 9,000 to 10,000 clones in the sample; less than 65% occur only once, and 9.6% lies in the top ten. This record belongs to a study of tissue T cells after allogeneic stem cell transplantation. The length of the CDR3 is 15 residues. Looked up from germline, CDR1 is KGHSH and CDR2 is LQKENI. Trimming removed 7 bases from V and 8 bases from J, with 18 bases in between. Study observations and caveats: The study did not identify alloreactive or antigen-specific tissue TCRs, and some clones might be persisting host cells.

The material was tissue from the jejunum, obtained at autopsy. This rearrangement joins TRBV18 to TRBJ1-6; D perhaps matches TRBD1 (5 bases). The sequence derives from a woman aged 18 to 55 with breast cancer. The CDR3 is CASFPHPRGDSPLHF. In nucleotides, the CDR3 is TGTGCCAGCTTTCCCCATCCTAGGGGTGATTCACCCCTCCACTTT.